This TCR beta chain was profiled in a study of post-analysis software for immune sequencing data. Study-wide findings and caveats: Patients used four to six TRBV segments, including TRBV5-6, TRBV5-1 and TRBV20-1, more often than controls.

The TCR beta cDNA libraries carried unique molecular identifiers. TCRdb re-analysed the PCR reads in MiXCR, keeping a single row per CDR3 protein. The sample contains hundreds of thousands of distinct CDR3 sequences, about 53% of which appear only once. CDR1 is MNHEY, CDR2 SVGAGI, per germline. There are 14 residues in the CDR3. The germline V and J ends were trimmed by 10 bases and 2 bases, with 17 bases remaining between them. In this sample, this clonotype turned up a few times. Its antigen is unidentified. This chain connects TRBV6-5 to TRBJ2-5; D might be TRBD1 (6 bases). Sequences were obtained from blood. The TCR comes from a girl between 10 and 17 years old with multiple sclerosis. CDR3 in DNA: TGTGCCACCTCTCAGGGGTGGGGGCAAGAGACCCAGTACTTC. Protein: CATSQGWGQETQYF.